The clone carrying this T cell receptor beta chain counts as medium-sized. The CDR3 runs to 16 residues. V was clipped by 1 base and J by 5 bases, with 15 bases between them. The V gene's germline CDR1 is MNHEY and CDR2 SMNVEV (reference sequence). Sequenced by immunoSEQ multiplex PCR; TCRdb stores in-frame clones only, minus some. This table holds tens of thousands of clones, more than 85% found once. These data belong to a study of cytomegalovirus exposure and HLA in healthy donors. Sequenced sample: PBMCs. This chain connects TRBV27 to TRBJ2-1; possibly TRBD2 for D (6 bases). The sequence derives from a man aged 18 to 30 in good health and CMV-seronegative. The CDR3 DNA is TGTGCCAGCAGTTTATACCGGGGGATAGCCAACAATGAGCAGTTCTTC. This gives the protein CASSLYRGIANNEQFF.